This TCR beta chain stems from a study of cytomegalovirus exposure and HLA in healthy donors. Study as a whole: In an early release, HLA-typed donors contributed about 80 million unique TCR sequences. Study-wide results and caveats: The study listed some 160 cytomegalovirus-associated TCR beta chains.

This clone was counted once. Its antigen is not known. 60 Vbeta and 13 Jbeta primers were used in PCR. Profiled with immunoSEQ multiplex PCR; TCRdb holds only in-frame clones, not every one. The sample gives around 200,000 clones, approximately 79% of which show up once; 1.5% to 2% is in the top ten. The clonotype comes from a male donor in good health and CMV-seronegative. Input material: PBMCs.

The CDR3 DNA reads TGCAGCGCAGAGGGACAGGGGTCCTACGAGCAGTACTTC. Its translation: CSAEGQGSYEQYF. V is TRBV29-1 and J is TRBJ2-7; 10 bases line up with TRBD1. CDR3 length: 13 residues. CDR1 SQVTM and CDR2 ANQGSEA come from the germline V gene. V shed 7 bases and J 1 base; nucleotides not matched to a gene: 4.